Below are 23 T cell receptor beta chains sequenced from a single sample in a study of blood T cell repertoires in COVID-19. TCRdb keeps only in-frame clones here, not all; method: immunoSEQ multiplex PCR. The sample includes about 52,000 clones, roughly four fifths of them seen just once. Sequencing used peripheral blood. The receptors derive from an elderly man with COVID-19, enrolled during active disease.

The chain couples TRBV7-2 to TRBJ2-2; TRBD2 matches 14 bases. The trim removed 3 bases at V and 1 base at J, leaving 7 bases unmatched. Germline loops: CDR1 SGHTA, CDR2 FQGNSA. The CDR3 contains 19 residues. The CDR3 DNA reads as TGTGCCAGCAGCTTCCGTCCCGGGACTAGCGGGGGGAACACCGGGGAGCTGTTTTTT. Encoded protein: CASSFRPGTSGGNTGELFF.

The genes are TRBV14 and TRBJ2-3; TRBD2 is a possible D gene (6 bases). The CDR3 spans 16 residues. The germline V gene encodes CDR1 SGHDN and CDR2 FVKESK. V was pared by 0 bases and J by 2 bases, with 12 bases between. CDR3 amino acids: CASSQERGGNTDTQYF. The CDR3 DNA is TGTGCCAGCAGCCAAGAGAGGGGAGGAAACACAGATACGCAGTATTTT.

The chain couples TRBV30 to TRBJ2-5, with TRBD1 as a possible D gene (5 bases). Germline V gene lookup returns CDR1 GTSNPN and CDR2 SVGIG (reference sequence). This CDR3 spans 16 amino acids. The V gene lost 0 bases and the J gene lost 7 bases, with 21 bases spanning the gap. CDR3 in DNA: TGTGCCTGGAGTGTACCCCCGACAGAAAAATACGGGACCCAGTACTTC. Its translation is CAWSVPPTEKYGTQYF.

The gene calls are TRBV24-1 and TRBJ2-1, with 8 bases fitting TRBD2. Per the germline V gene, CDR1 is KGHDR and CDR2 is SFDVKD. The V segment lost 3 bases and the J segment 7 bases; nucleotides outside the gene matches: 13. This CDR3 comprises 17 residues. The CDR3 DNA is TGTGCCACCAGTGATGCGCGTGTGACTAGCGCTCTTAATGAGCAGTTCTTC. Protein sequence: CATSDARVTSALNEQFF.

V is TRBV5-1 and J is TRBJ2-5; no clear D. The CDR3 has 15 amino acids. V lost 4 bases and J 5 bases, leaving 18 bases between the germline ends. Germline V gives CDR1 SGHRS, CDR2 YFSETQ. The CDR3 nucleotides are TGCGCCAGCAGCCAGACCCGGGTTCCTATGGAGACCCAGTACTTC. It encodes CASSQTRVPMETQYF.

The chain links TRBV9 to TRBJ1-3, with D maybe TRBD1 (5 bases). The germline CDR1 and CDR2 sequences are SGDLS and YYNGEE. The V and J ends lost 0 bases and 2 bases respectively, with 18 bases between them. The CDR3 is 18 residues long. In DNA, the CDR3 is TGTGCCAGCAGCGTAGATTCCCGCAGGGCGGAAACTGGAAACACCATATATTTT. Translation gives CASSVDSRRAETGNTIYF. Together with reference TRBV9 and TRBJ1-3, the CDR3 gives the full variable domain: DSGVTQTPKHLITATGQRVTLRCSPRSGDLSVYWYQQSLDQGLQFLIQYYNGEERAKGNILERFSAQQFPDLHSELNLSSLELGDSALYFCASSVDSRRAETGNTIYFGEGSWLTVV.

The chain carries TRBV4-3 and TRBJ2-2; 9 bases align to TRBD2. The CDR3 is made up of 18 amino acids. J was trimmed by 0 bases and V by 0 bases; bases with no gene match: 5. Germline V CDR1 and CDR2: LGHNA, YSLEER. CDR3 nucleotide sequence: TGCGCCAGCAGCCAAGATCTGGCGGGGGGGGCGAACACCGGGGAGCTGTTTTTT. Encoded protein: CASSQDLAGGANTGELFF.

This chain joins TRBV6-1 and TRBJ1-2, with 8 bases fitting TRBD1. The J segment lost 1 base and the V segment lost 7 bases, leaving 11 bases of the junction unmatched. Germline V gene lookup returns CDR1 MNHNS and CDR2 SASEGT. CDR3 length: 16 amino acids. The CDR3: CASIKAGGANNYGYTF. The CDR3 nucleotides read TGTGCCAGCATTAAAGCAGGGGGCGCAAATAACTATGGCTACACCTTC.

The CDR3 here is CATSRALGIRTSGPGTDTQYF. The CDR3 region has the DNA TGTGCCACCAGCAGAGCCTTAGGAATAAGGACTAGCGGGCCAGGCACAGATACGCAGTATTTT. The rearrangement links TRBV15 to TRBJ2-3; TRBD2 matches 11 bases. Trimming at V came to 1 base and at J to 1 base, leaving 16 bases not matched to a gene. Germline CDR1 LNHNV, CDR2 YYDKDF (reference sequence). The CDR3 is 21 residues long. Using reference TRBV15 and TRBJ2-3 for the parts outside the CDR3, the full variable domain is DAMVIQNPRYQVTQFGKPVTLSCSQTLNHNVMYWYQQKSSQAPKLLFHYYDKDFNNEADTPDNFQSRRPNTSFCFLDIRSPGLGDTAMYLCATSRALGIRTSGPGTDTQYFGPGTRLTVL.

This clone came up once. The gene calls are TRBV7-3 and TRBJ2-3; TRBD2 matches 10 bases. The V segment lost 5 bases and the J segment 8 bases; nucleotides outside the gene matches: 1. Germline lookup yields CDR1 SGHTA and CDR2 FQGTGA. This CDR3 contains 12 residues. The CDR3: CASSPSGGTQYF. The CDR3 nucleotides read TGTGCCAGCAGCCCTAGCGGGGGTACGCAGTATTTT.

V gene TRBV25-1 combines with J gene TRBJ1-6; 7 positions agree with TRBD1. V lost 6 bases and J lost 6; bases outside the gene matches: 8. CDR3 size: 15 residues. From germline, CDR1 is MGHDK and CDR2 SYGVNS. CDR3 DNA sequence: TGTGCCAGCAGGAGAGCGGCAGGGGGTAATTCACCCCTCCACTTT. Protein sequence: CASRRAAGGNSPLHF.

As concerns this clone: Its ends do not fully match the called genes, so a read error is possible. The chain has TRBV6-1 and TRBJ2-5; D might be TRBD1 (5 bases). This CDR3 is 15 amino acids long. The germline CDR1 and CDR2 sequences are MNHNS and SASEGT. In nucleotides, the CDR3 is TGTGCCAGCAGGGAAGGGGCTGGGTCGATGGAGACCCAGTACTTC. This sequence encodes CASREGAGSMETQYF.

Here the CDR3 DNA reads TGTGCCAGCAGCTTAGCAGACAGCTATGGCTACACCTTC. Amino acid sequence: CASSLADSYGYTF. V gene TRBV7-2 combines with J gene TRBJ1-2; D perhaps matches TRBD1 (5 bases). Germline CDR1 and CDR2: SGHTA and FQGNSA. The CDR3 is made up of 13 amino acids. V lost 0 bases to trimming and J lost 4 bases, with 6 bases between them.

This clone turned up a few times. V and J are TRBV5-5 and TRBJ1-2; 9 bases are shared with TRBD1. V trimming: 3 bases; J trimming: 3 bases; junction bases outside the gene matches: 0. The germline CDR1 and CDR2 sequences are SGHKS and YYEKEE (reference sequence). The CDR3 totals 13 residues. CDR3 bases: TGTGCCAGCAGCTGGACAGGGGACTATGGCTACACCTTC. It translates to CASSWTGDYGYTF.

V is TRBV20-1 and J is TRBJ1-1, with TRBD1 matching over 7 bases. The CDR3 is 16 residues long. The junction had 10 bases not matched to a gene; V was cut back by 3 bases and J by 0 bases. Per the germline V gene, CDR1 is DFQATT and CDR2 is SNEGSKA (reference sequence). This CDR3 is CSASPIRDRLNTEAFF. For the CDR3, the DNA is TGCAGTGCTAGTCCGATCAGGGACAGATTGAACACTGAAGCTTTCTTT.

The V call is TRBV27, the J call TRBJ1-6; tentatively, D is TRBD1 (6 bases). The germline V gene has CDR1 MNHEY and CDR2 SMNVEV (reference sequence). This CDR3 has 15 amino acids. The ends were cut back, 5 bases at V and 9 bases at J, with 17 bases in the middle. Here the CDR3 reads CASSPTTHRASPLHF. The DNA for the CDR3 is TGTGCCAGCAGTCCAACTACCCACAGGGCTTCACCCCTCCACTTT.

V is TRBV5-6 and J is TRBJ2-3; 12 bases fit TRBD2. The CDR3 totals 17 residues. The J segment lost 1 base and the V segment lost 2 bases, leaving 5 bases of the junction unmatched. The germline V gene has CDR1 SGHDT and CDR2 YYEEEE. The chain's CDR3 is CASSLKLAGGGTDTQYF. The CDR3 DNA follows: TGTGCCAGCAGCTTAAAACTAGCGGGGGGCGGCACAGATACGCAGTATTTT. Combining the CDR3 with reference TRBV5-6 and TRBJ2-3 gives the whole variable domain DAGVTQSPTHLIKTRGQQVTLRCSPKSGHDTVSWYQQALGQGPQFIFQYYEEEERQRGNFPDRFSGHQFPNYSSELNVNALLLGDSALYLCASSLKLAGGGTDTQYFGPGTRLTVL.

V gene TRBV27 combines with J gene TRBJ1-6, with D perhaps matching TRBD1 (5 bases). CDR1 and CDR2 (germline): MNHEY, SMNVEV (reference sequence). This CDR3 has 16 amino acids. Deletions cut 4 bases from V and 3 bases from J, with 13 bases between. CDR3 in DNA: TGTGCCAGCAGTTATTCGACAGACTTCTATAATTCACCCCTCCACTTT. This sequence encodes CASSYSTDFYNSPLHF.

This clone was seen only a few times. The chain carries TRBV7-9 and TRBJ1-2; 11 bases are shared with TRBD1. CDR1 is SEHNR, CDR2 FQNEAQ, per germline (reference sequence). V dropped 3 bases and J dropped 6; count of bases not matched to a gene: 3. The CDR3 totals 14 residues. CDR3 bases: TGTGCCAGCAGCTTCTCGGACAGGGGGCATGGCTACACCTTC. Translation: CASSFSDRGHGYTF. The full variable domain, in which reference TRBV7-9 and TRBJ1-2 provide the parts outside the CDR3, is DTGVSQNPRHKITKRGQNVTFRCDPISEHNRLYWYRQTLGQGPEFLTYFQNEAQLEKSRLLSDRFSAERPKGSFSTLEIQRTEQGDSAMYLCASSFSDRGHGYTFGSGTRLTVV.

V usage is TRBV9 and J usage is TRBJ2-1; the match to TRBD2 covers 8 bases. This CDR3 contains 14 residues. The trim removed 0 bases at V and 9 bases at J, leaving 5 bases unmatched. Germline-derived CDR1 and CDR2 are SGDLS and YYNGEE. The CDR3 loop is CASSVGGTRGEQFF. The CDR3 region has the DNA TGTGCCAGCAGCGTAGGGGGGACTAGGGGTGAGCAGTTCTTC.

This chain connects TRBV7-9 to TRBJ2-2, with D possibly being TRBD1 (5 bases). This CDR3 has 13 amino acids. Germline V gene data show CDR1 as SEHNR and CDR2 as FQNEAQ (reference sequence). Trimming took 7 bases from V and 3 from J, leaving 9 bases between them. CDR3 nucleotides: TGTGCCAGCAAAGGGGTGGACACCGGGGAGCTGTTTTTT. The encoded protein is CASKGVDTGELFF.

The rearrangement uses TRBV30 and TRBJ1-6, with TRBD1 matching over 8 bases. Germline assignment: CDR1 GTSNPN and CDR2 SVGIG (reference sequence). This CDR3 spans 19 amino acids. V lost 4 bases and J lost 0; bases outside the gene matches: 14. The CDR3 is CAWNRRSTGVVSYNSPLHF. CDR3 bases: TGTGCCTGGAACCGTAGGTCGACAGGGGTGGTCTCCTATAATTCACCCCTCCACTTT.

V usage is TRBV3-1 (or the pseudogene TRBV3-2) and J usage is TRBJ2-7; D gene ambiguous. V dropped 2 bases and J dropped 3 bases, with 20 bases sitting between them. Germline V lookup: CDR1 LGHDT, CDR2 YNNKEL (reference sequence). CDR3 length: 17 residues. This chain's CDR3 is CASSQIHARTPGYEQYV. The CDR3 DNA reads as TGTGCCAGCAGCCAAATCCACGCGCGAACTCCAGGCTACGAGCAGTACGTC.